The sequence of this TCR beta chain was determined in a study of identical twins. Whole-study results and caveats: Models, which agreed with sharing between unrelated individuals, nonetheless underestimated the out-of-frame TCR alpha sharing seen in monozygotic twins. Surplus twin overlap in beta out-of-frame sequences was less pronounced.

This clonotype was counted ten times or more. Its specificity is unknown. V lost 4 bases and J 7 bases, leaving 8 bases between the germline ends. Looked up from germline, CDR1 is SGHDN and CDR2 is FVKESK. The CDR3 extends over 11 amino acids. Template switching created a universal primer site, and the cDNA included unique molecular identifiers. TCRdb passed the 5' RACE reads through MiXCR, listing each CDR3 protein once. The sample shows roughly 240,000 distinct CDR3 sequences, roughly 7% of them seen only once. Healthy Caucasian individuals made up all the donors. These data also formed part of another study, on yellow fever vaccine responses in identical twins.

The sequenced material came from memory (CD45RO+) T cells sorted from blood. The sequence was collected from a young woman in good health. This chain uses TRBV14 with TRBJ2-7, with D possibly called TRBD1 or TRBD2 (5 bases each). In DNA form, the CDR3 reads TGTGCCAGCAGCCTCGAGGGGGAGCAGTACTTC. This encodes CASSLEGEQYF.